Sequencing of this T cell receptor (beta chain) was carried out in a study of blood T cells in healthy people across ages. The study, taken as a whole, reports: The percentage of naive T cells correlated strongly with TCR beta diversity.

Remarks on this clonotype: The antigen remains undetermined.

The CDR3 runs 18 residues. The germline V gene has CDR1 MNHEY and CDR2 SVGEGT. The V gene end was trimmed by 5 bases and the J gene end by 4 bases; junction bases not matched to a gene: 11. Next came a second PCR, run for roughly 6 to 11 cycles, which used a sample-barcoded 5' primer along with a J-beta primer mix. One entry per CDR3 protein results from TCRdb running MiXCR on the 5' RACE reads. Among 600,000 or so distinct CDR3 sequences, about 30% were seen once, and the ten largest hold approximately 14%. This TCR was recovered from a woman over 75 in good health. The rearrangement joins TRBV6-2 or TRBV6-3 to TRBJ2-6; 10 nucleotides agree with TRBD2. Sequencing used blood. The CDR3, as DNA: TGTGCCAGCAGTCGGATCAGCGGGGGGGCTTCAGGGGCCAACGTCCTGACTTTC. Translated: CASSRISGGASGANVLTF.